One and the same sample provided the 21 T cell receptor beta chains below, sequenced in a study of T cell changes during pregnancy in multiple sclerosis (dated by TCRdb to the late 2010s). The method was the immunoSEQ multiplex PCR assay. As stored in TCRdb, this immuneACCESS dataset retains in-frame rearrangements with V and J assigned. A fraction of the clones does not appear; measured against another copy, unresolved V genes explain less than half of the discrepancy, and the remainder lacks a known reason. This sample has tens of thousands of clones in its table, and 85% to 95% of those were observed once. The ten biggest clones cover about 2.5% of the sample. The sequenced sample was peripheral blood, obtained before pregnancy. The source is a female donor with multiple sclerosis, enrolled in a pregnancy study.

This clone was seen just once. The chain combines TRBV7-2 with TRBJ1-2, with 9 bases identical to TRBD1. This CDR3 has 17 residues. After removal of 4 bases from V and 5 bases from J, the junction contained 14 bases not matched to a gene. The V gene's germline CDR1 is SGHTA and CDR2 FQGNSA. Here the CDR3 reads CASSSRGQGTEWYGYTF. The CDR3 bases are TGTGCCAGCAGCTCCCGGGGACAGGGTACTGAGTGGTATGGCTACACCTTC.

The J gene is TRBJ1-1, the V gene TRBV5-1; D call uncertain. CDR3 length equals 14 residues. The germline V and J ends were trimmed by 0 bases and 13 bases, with 19 bases remaining between them. Germline loops: CDR1 SGHRS, CDR2 YFSETQ. This CDR3 is CASSLVIGSPQHFF. The CDR3 DNA follows: TGCGCCAGCAGCTTGGTTATCGGGTCCCCTCAGCATTTCTTT.

The genes are TRBV4-3 and TRBJ2-1; 10 bases fit TRBD2. The CDR3 is made up of 16 amino acids. Losses at the gene ends were 0 bases for V and 4 bases for J; bases not matched to a gene: 3. Germline V gives CDR1 LGHNA, CDR2 YSLEER. CDR3 loop: CASSQDAAGGYNEQFF. The CDR3 DNA reads TGCGCCAGCAGCCAAGATGCAGCGGGAGGGTACAATGAGCAGTTCTTC.

This chain connects TRBV6-1 to TRBJ1-5, with D unclear. The CDR3 contains 15 residues. Per germline, CDR1 MNHNS and CDR2 SASEGT. Trimming pared 5 bases from V and 6 bases from J, leaving 17 bases between. The CDR3: CASSIFGEAGQPQHF. The CDR3 nucleotides read TGTGCCAGCAGTATCTTCGGGGAAGCCGGTCAGCCCCAGCATTTT.

The chain joins TRBV9 to TRBJ2-5; 11 nucleotides agree with TRBD1. The CDR3 runs 17 residues. Losses at the gene ends were 4 bases for V and 2 bases for J; bases not matched to a gene: 10. CDR1 is SGDLS and CDR2 is YYNGEE in the germline V gene. CDR3 nucleotides: TGTGCCAGCAGCTCCCGGGACAGGGGGGTCGGACAAGAGACCCAGTACTTC. It yields the protein CASSSRDRGVGQETQYF.

V and J are TRBV7-9 and TRBJ2-7; D is possibly TRBD1 (5 bases). The germline gives CDR1 SEHNR, CDR2 FQNEAQ (reference sequence). CDR3 length: 14 residues. The V gene lost 5 bases and the J gene lost 2 bases, with 13 bases spanning the gap. This CDR3 is CASSLVQGAYEQYF. Here the CDR3 DNA reads TGTGCCAGCAGCCTAGTTCAAGGGGCCTACGAGCAGTACTTC.

The DNA for the CDR3 is TGTGCCATCAGTGCGGTGGACAGGTGGGGGTTCAACGAGCAGTACTTC. Translated, it gives CAISAVDRWGFNEQYF. The chain carries TRBV10-3 and TRBJ2-7; TRBD1 matches 7 bases. The CDR3 contains 16 residues. Trimming at V came to 4 bases and at J to 5 bases, leaving 14 bases not matched to a gene. Germline V CDR1 and CDR2: ENHRY, SYGVKD.

The V call is TRBV18, the J call TRBJ2-1, with D perhaps TRBD1 (6 bases). V lost 6 bases and J lost 4, with 22 bases in between. CDR1 is KGHSH and CDR2 is LQKENI in the germline V gene. CDR3 size: 17 residues. The CDR3 spells CASSASGQGLLYNEQFF. The CDR3 DNA reads as TGTGCCAGCTCCGCCTCGGGGCAGGGGCTTCTGTACAATGAGCAGTTCTTC.

This chain joins TRBV7-2 and TRBJ2-2, with D hard to call. V lost 2 bases to trimming and J lost 6 bases, with 16 bases between them. Germline CDR1 reads SGHTA; CDR2 reads FQGNSA. The CDR3 loop spans 16 amino acids. CDR3 DNA sequence: TGTGCCAGCAGCTTAAAGGCTAGTTCAATCTCCGGGGAGCTGTTTTTT. Translated, it gives CASSLKASSISGELFF.

This clone was counted a single time. The chain has TRBV6-4 and TRBJ2-1; D not certain. This CDR3 is 13 amino acids long. Germline V gives CDR1 MRHNA, CDR2 SNTAGT. Trimming pared 3 bases from V and 6 bases from J, leaving 9 bases between. CDR3: CASSDHPGNEQFF. As DNA, the CDR3 is TGTGCCAGCAGTGATCACCCCGGCAATGAGCAGTTCTTC.

This CDR3 is CASSPRPGSGGYNEQFF. The CDR3, as DNA: TGTGCCAGCTCACCACGTCCGGGGAGCGGGGGCTACAATGAGCAGTTCTTC. The chain uses TRBV18 and TRBJ2-1; 8 nucleotides agree with TRBD2. Per germline, CDR1 KGHSH and CDR2 LQKENI. The length of the CDR3 is 17 residues. V dropped 1 base and J dropped 3; count of bases not matched to a gene: 8.

V and J are TRBV14 and TRBJ1-3, with a tentative D call TRBD1 (5 bases). Germline V gene lookup returns CDR1 SGHDN and CDR2 FVKESK. The CDR3 length is 14 residues. V lost 2 bases to trimming and J lost 4 bases, with 9 bases between them. CDR3 DNA: TGTGCCAGCAGCCAACAGGGTCCAGGAAACACCATATATTTT. Encoded protein: CASSQQGPGNTIYF.

The chain carries TRBV14 and TRBJ2-2; TRBD1 aligns across 7 bases. Looked up from germline, CDR1 is SGHDN and CDR2 is FVKESK. The CDR3 is 16 residues long. Trimming took 4 bases from V and 3 from J; bases not matched to a gene: 8. The CDR3 DNA is TGTGCCAGCAGCCGATTCCCAGGGGGTGACACCGGGGAGCTGTTTTTT. This encodes CASSRFPGGDTGELFF.

The J gene is TRBJ2-7, the V gene TRBV6-5, with 11 bases fitting TRBD2. The germline gives CDR1 MNHEY, CDR2 SVGAGI. J gave up 2 bases and V 5 bases, and 5 bases lay outside the gene matches. This CDR3 has 15 amino acids. CDR3 in amino acids: CASSPTLAGAYEQYF. CDR3 DNA sequence: TGTGCCAGCAGTCCGACACTAGCGGGAGCCTACGAGCAGTACTTC.

The V gene is TRBV9, the J gene TRBJ1-3, with TRBD1 matching over 11 bases. The J segment lost 4 bases and the V segment lost 3 bases, leaving 12 bases of the junction unmatched. Germline V gives CDR1 SGDLS, CDR2 YYNGEE. The CDR3 consists of 18 residues. The CDR3 sequence is CASSELPRTGGAGNTIYF. The CDR3 coding sequence is TGTGCCAGCAGCGAACTACCTAGGACAGGGGGCGCGGGAAACACCATATATTTT.

This chain connects TRBV27 to TRBJ1-1; a possible D gene is TRBD1 (5 bases). Per germline, CDR1 MNHEY and CDR2 SMNVEV (reference sequence). Between the trimmed V and J ends, which lost 3 bases and 8 bases, there was a span of 13 bases. The CDR3 runs to 13 residues. The CDR3 DNA is TGTGCCAGCAGTTTCACGACTGGACACGAAGCTTTCTTT. The encoded protein is CASSFTTGHEAFF.

The rearrangement uses TRBV18 and TRBJ1-4; the D is unclear. The CDR3 has 12 amino acids. Germline loops: CDR1 KGHSH, CDR2 LQKENI. With 2 bases removed from V and 8 bases from J, the gap between germline ends came to 6 bases. The CDR3 bases are TGTGCCAGCTCACCAGAGCGGGAAAAACTGTTTTTT. Protein: CASSPEREKLFF.

The chain links TRBV5-4 to TRBJ2-5, with D maybe TRBD2 (5 bases). Trimming removed 1 base at V and 5 bases at J, with 15 bases between. Germline-derived CDR1 and CDR2 are SGHNT and YYREEE (reference sequence). This CDR3 is 15 amino acids long. The CDR3 loop reads CASSLIRGTRETQYF. The CDR3 nucleotides read TGTGCCAGCAGCTTGATCCGGGGAACAAGGGAGACCCAGTACTTC.

This sequence joins TRBV7-2 and TRBJ2-1, with 8 bases aligning to TRBD2. The V segment lost 1 base and the J segment 9 bases; nucleotides outside the gene matches: 5. The V gene's germline CDR1 is SGHTA and CDR2 FQGNSA. This CDR3 spans 14 amino acids. CDR3 in amino acids: CASSLVTSAGEQFF. The CDR3 DNA follows: TGTGCCAGCAGCTTAGTGACTAGCGCGGGTGAGCAGTTCTTC.

The chain combines TRBV4-2 with TRBJ2-2; 14 nucleotides line up with TRBD2. The V gene's germline CDR1 is LGHNA and CDR2 YNFKEQ. This CDR3 comprises 22 residues. After removal of 3 bases from V and 3 bases from J, the junction contained 18 bases not matched to a gene. The chain's CDR3 is CASSQRRTPGLAGDFDTGELFF. For the CDR3, the DNA is TGTGCCAGCAGCCAGCGACGGACTCCGGGACTAGCGGGAGATTTTGACACCGGGGAGCTGTTTTTT.

This chain connects TRBV27 to TRBJ2-7, with 10 bases fitting TRBD1. V trimming: 5 bases; J trimming: 1 base; junction bases outside the gene matches: 5. The CDR3 runs to 15 residues. Germline-derived CDR1 and CDR2 are MNHEY and SMNVEV (reference sequence). The CDR3 here is CASSPGQGGSYEQYF. The CDR3 region has the DNA TGTGCCAGCAGTCCAGGACAGGGGGGGTCCTACGAGCAGTACTTC.